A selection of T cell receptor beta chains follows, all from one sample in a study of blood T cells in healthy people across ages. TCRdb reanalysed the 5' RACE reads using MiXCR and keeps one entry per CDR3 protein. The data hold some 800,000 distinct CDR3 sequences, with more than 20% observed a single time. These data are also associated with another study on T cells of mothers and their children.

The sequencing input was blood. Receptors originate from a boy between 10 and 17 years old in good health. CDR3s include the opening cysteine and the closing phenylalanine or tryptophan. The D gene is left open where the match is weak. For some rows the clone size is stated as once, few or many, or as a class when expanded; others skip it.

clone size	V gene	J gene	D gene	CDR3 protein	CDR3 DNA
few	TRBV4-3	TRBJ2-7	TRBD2	CASSQDYRGGSYEQYF	TGCGCCAGCAGCCAAGACTACCGCGGGGGCTCCTACGAGCAGTACTTC
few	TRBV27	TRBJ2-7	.	CASSLSVAYEQYF	TGTGCCAGCAGTTTATCTGTTGCCTACGAGCAGTACTTC
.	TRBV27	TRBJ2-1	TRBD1	CASMRDRGREQFF	TGTGCCAGCATGCGGGACAGGGGGCGGGAACAGTTCTTC
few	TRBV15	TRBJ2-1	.	CATTIKDSHLYNEQFF	TGTGCCACCACGATCAAGGACAGCCACCTCTACAATGAGCAGTTCTTC
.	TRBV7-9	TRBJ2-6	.	CASSSHLEAGANVLTF	TGTGCCAGCAGCTCGCACTTAGAGGCTGGGGCCAACGTCCTGACTTTC
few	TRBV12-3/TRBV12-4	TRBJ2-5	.	CASSFWQAETQYF	TGTGCCAGCAGTTTCTGGCAGGCAGAGACCCAGTACTTC
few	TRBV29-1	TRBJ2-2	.	CSVGTGTANTGELFF	TGCAGCGTGGGGACCGGGACCGCGAACACCGGGGAGCTGTTTTTT
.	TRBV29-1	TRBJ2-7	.	CSGRHGVTYEQYF	TGCAGCGGTCGACACGGGGTAACCTACGAGCAGTACTTC
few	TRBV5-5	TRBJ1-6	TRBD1	CASSLDGGGPSPLHF	TGTGCCAGCAGCTTGGATGGAGGGGGCCCCTCACCCCTCCACTTT
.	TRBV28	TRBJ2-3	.	CASSLLVGSTDTQYF	TGTGCCAGCAGTTTATTAGTCGGGAGCACAGATACGCAGTATTTT
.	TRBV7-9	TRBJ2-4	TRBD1	CASSPQGTDGLAKNIQYF	TGTGCCAGCAGCCCGCAAGGGACAGACGGACTAGCCAAAAACATTCAGTACTTC
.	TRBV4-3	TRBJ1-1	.	CASSQDFGREAFF	TGCGCCAGCAGCCAAGATTTTGGGAGGGAAGCTTTCTTT
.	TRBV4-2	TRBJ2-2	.	CASSQEGGSTGELFF	TGTGCCAGCAGCCAAGAGGGCGGGTCCACCGGGGAGCTGTTTTTT
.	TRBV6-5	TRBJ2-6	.	CASSSFGGEGSGANVLTF	TGTGCCAGCAGTTCCTTCGGGGGCGAGGGATCCGGGGCCAACGTCCTGACTTTC
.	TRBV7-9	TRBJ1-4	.	CASSSTGFLNEKLFF	TGTGCCAGCAGCTCCACAGGCTTCCTAAATGAAAAACTGTTTTTT
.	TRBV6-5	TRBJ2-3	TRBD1	CASYRGHTDTQYF	TGTGCCAGCTACAGGGGGCATACAGATACGCAGTATTTT
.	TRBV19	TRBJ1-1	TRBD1	CASQPGGGLNTEAFF	TGTGCCAGCCAACCAGGGGGTGGCTTGAACACTGAAGCTTTCTTT
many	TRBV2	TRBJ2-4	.	CASRLQAQINIQYF	TGTGCCAGCAGATTACAGGCCCAGATAAACATTCAGTACTTC
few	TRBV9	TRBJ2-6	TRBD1	CASSVGYRGSGANVLTF	TGTGCCAGCAGCGTAGGCTACAGGGGGTCAGGGGCCAACGTCCTGACTTTC
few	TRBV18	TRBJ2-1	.	CASSSGVGSYNEQFF	TGTGCCAGCTCATCAGGGGTCGGCTCCTACAATGAGCAGTTCTTC
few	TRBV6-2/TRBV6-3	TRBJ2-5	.	CASSPGAFREETQYF	TGTGCCAGCAGCCCCGGAGCTTTCAGGGAAGAGACCCAGTACTTC
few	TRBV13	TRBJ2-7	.	CASSSHPRELPYEQYF	TGTGCCAGCAGCTCCCACCCCCGGGAGCTACCCTACGAGCAGTACTTC
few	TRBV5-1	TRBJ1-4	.	CASSLRGVNEKLFF	TGCGCCAGCAGCTTGCGAGGGGTTAATGAAAAACTGTTTTTT
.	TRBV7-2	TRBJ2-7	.	CASSLEFGRLTYEQYF	TGTGCCAGCAGCTTAGAGTTTGGTCGGCTTACCTACGAGCAGTACTTC
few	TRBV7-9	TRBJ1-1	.	CASSYTPYGGATEAFF	TGTGCCAGCAGCTACACCCCCTATGGAGGGGCCACTGAAGCTTTCTTT
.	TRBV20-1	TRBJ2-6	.	CSALGQLIRSGANVLTF	TGCAGTGCTTTAGGACAGCTTATAAGATCTGGGGCCAACGTCCTGACTTTC
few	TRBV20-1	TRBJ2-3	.	CSGSHSHVPTDTQYF	TGCAGTGGTAGCCACAGCCACGTTCCAACAGATACGCAGTATTTT
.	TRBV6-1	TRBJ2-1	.	CASSEFGGYSYNEQFF	TGTGCCAGCAGTGAATTTGGGGGATACTCCTACAATGAGCAGTTCTTC
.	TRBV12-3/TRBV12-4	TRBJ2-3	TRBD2	CASSPRLAVSTDAQYF	TGTGCCAGCAGTCCGAGACTAGCGGTTAGCACAGATGCGCAGTATTTT
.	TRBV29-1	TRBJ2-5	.	CSVAFLDNQETQYF	TGCAGCGTTGCCTTTCTAGACAACCAAGAGACCCAGTACTTC
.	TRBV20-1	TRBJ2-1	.	CSARARTLYNEQFF	TGCAGTGCTAGAGCAAGGACTCTCTACAATGAGCAGTTCTTC
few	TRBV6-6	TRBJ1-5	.	CASHPAERNQPQHF	TGTGCCAGCCATCCCGCGGAGAGGAATCAGCCCCAGCATTTT